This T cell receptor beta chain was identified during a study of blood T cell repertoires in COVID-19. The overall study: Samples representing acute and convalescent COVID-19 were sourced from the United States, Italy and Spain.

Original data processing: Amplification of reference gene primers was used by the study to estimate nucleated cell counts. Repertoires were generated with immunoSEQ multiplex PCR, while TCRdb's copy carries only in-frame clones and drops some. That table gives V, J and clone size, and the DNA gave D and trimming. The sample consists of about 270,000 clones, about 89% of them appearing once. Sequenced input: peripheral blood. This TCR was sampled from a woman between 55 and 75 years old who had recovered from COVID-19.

The CDR3 DNA sequence: TGTGCCACCAGCAGAGATTTGGACAGTTCAGAAGCTTTCTTT. Translation: CATSRDLDSSEAFF. This sequence joins TRBV15 and TRBJ1-1; the D gene is possibly TRBD1 (6 bases). The CDR3 has 14 amino acids. V lost 0 bases, J lost 8 bases, and 13 bases lay in between. The V gene's germline CDR1 is LNHNV and CDR2 YYDKDF (reference sequence).